The 15 T cell receptor beta chains below all came from one sample that was sequenced in a study of shared clonotypes between healthy human individuals. Some clones are missing from TCRdb's copy, which holds only in-frame ones; the method was immunoSEQ multiplex PCR. Here the sample spans about 490,000 clones, 79% being singletons. Source material: PBMCs. The source of these receptors is a woman aged 35 to 49 in good health. Some clones in this sample may be carry-over from other donors' samples.

This chain joins TRBV9 and TRBJ2-2, with 9 positions matching TRBD2. Germline assignment: CDR1 SGDLS and CDR2 YYNGEE. The CDR3 has 19 amino acids. V lost 0 bases and J lost 4; bases outside the gene matches: 13. The CDR3 region has the DNA TGTGCCAGCAGCGTAGCTAGTCGGGCTAGCGGGAAGGGCACCGGGGAGCTGTTTTTT. The encoded protein is CASSVASRASGKGTGELFF.

This clone was detected once. This rearrangement joins TRBV30 to TRBJ1-6; 10 bases map to TRBD1. V dropped 5 bases and J dropped 6; count of bases not matched to a gene: 7. This CDR3 spans 15 amino acids. Looked up from germline, CDR1 is GTSNPN and CDR2 is SVGIG (reference sequence). CDR3 nucleotide sequence: TGTGCCTGGGCTCCCCGGGACAGGGGTAATTCACCCCTCCACTTT. Its translation is CAWAPRDRGNSPLHF. The entire variable domain, with the rest obtained from reference TRBV30 and TRBJ1-6, is as follows: SQTIHQWPATLVQPVGSPLSLECTVEGTSNPNLYWYRQAAGRGLQLLFYSVGIGQISSEVPQNLSASRPQDRQFILSSKKLLLSDSGFYLCAWAPRDRGNSPLHFGNGTRLTVT.

The chain has TRBV19 and TRBJ2-7; D might be TRBD2 (5 bases). V was clipped by 1 base and J by 1 base, with 23 bases between them. The CDR3 sequence is 19 residues long. Germline values: CDR1 LNHDA, CDR2 SQIVND (reference sequence). CDR3 sequence: CASSIAAPQGLVFSYEQYF. The CDR3 bases are TGTGCCAGTAGTATAGCGGCGCCTCAAGGACTCGTATTTTCCTACGAGCAGTACTTC.

The chain links TRBV5-8 to TRBJ2-5, with D possibly being TRBD1 (5 bases). The CDR3 is made up of 13 amino acids. Germline lookup yields CDR1 SGHTS and CDR2 YDEGEE. Trimming stripped 6 bases from V and 5 bases from J, with 14 bases between. CDR3 in DNA: TGTGCCAGCAACGTACAGGTGTGGGAGACCCAGTACTTC. As protein: CASNVQVWETQYF.

The chain has TRBV7-2 and TRBJ2-2; D uncertain. There are 15 residues in the CDR3. The germline CDR1 and CDR2 sequences are SGHTA and FQGNSA. Trimming took off 1 base at V and 0 bases at J, with 6 bases between the two ends. The CDR3 loop reads CASSLGVANTGELFF. The CDR3, as DNA: TGTGCCAGCAGCTTAGGGGTAGCGAACACCGGGGAGCTGTTTTTT.

J is TRBJ2-1 and V is TRBV6-5; maybe TRBD1 (6 bases). V lost 8 bases and J lost 6, with 17 bases in between. The CDR3 loop spans 14 amino acids. Germline CDR1 and CDR2: MNHEY and SVGAGI. In nucleotides, the CDR3 is TGTGCCAGCGGCCGACGGTTAGGGGGCAATGAGCAGTTCTTC. It is translated as CASGRRLGGNEQFF.

V is TRBV5-1 and J is TRBJ1-1; D perhaps matches TRBD1 (5 bases). Looked up from germline, CDR1 is SGHRS and CDR2 is YFSETQ. Trimming pared 0 bases from V and 2 bases from J, leaving 8 bases between. This CDR3 has 14 amino acids. The CDR3 sequence is CASSLAGYNTEAFF. The CDR3 DNA sequence: TGCGCCAGCAGCTTGGCAGGGTATAACACTGAAGCTTTCTTT.

The gene calls are TRBV18 and TRBJ1-2; 12 positions match TRBD1. V dropped 5 bases and J dropped 7; count of bases not matched to a gene: 8. Germline V gene sequence: CDR1 KGHSH, CDR2 LQKENI. The CDR3 extends over 15 amino acids. The CDR3 DNA is TGTGCCAGCTCATTGGGACAGGGGGCAGAATTTGGCTACACCTTC. Amino acid sequence: CASSLGQGAEFGYTF.

This chain connects TRBV6-5 to TRBJ1-1; D remains ambiguous. CDR3 length: 14 residues. The V gene lost 5 bases and the J gene lost 0 bases, with 10 bases spanning the gap. Germline CDR1 is MNHEY and CDR2 is SVGAGI. In nucleotides, the CDR3 is TGTGCCAGCAGTAAGACACCCATGAACACTGAAGCTTTCTTT. The encoded protein is CASSKTPMNTEAFF.

The chain recombines TRBV14 with TRBJ2-7; weak D call: TRBD2 (5 bases). This CDR3 has 12 residues. The germline CDR1 and CDR2 sequences are SGHDN and FVKESK. Trimming stripped 4 bases from V and 4 bases from J, with 8 bases between. For the CDR3, the DNA is TGTGCCAGCAGCCCTGGGAGATACGAGCAGTACTTC. It codes for CASSPGRYEQYF.

Notes on this clone: The junction differs from germline at one of its ends, possibly a read error. The chain links TRBV18 to TRBJ2-3, with 15 nucleotides matching TRBD2. Per germline, CDR1 KGHSH and CDR2 LQKENI. The CDR3 contains 17 residues. The CDR3 here is CASSQKGLAGGPSRDLF. The CDR3 nucleotides are TGTGCCAGCTCACAGAAAGGACTAGCGGGAGGGCCGTCTCGCGATCTTTTT.

The rearrangement uses TRBV19 and TRBJ1-1, with a tentative D call TRBD1 (6 bases). The V and J ends lost 0 bases and 0 bases respectively, with 8 bases between them. Germline CDR1 LNHDA, CDR2 SQIVND (reference sequence). This CDR3 has 15 residues. The CDR3 loop reads CASSIEGAMNTEAFF. The CDR3 region has the DNA TGTGCCAGTAGTATAGAGGGGGCTATGAACACTGAAGCTTTCTTT.

This clone has just a few counts. The chain recombines TRBV6-1 with TRBJ1-6; tentatively, D is TRBD1 (5 bases). This CDR3 is 14 amino acids long. Germline V gene data show CDR1 as MNHNS and CDR2 as SASEGT. V was pared by 3 bases and J by 8 bases, with 11 bases between. The CDR3 DNA follows: TGTGCCAGCAGTGACGGAGGGGAGCATTCACCCCTCCACTTT. Amino acids: CASSDGGEHSPLHF.

The chain has TRBV5-1 and TRBJ2-7; D is possibly TRBD2 (5 bases). Germline V gives CDR1 SGHRS, CDR2 YFSETQ. V was cut by 7 bases and J by 2 bases, with 19 bases left in between. The CDR3 sequence is 15 residues long. The CDR3 sequence: CASYVGNSATYEQYF. The CDR3 nucleotides read TGCGCCAGCTACGTCGGGAACTCCGCCACCTACGAGCAGTACTTC.

This clone has only one observation. The chain couples TRBV4-2 to TRBJ2-3; 9 bases are shared with TRBD1. The CDR3 contains 19 residues. Germline CDR1 reads LGHNA; CDR2 reads YNFKEQ. V was pared by 3 bases and J by 0 bases, with 13 bases of the junction left unmatched. The CDR3 here is CASSQHYPGTGLSTDTQYF. CDR3 sequence (DNA): TGTGCCAGCAGCCAGCATTACCCCGGGACAGGGCTGAGCACAGATACGCAGTATTTT.